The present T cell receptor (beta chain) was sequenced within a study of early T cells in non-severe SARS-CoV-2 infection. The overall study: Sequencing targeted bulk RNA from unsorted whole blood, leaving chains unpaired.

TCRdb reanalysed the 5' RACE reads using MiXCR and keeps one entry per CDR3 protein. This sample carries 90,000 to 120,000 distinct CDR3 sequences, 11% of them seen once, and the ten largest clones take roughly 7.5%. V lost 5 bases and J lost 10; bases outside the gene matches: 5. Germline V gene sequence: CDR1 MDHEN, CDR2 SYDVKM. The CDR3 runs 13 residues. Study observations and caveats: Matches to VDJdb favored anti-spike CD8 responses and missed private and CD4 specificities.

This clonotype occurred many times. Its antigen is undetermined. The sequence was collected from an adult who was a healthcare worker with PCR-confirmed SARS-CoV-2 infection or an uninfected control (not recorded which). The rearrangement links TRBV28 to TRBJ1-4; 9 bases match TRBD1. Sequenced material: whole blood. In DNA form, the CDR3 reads TGTGCCAGCAGTCGGGGACAGGGCGGAAAACTGTTTTTT. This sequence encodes CASSRGQGGKLFF.